This T cell receptor beta chain came from a study of blood T cell repertoires in COVID-19. Study as a whole: The origin of the acute and convalescent COVID-19 samples was the United States, Italy and Spain. T cells, B-cell-depleted T cells, or PBMCs provided the cDNA or gDNA that served as material.

Methods used by the authors: Counts of nucleated cells, estimated from reference gene primer amplification, were obtained. Sequenced by immunoSEQ multiplex PCR; TCRdb stores in-frame clones only, minus some. The DNA gave D and trimming, while V, J and clone size come from that table. Of some 150,000 clones in the sample, 87% were seen once. CDR3 length: 14 residues. The germline gives CDR1 MDHEN, CDR2 SYDVKM. The V end lost 6 bases, the J end lost 8 bases, and 16 bases lay between the germline ends. The J gene is TRBJ1-4, the V gene TRBV28, with D unresolved. The sequence was obtained from a man younger than 30 with active or convalescent COVID-19. Source material: peripheral blood. CDR3 protein: CASSLHQAGEKLFF. The CDR3 bases are TGTGCCAGCAGCCTACACCAGGCGGGGGAAAAACTGTTTTTT.